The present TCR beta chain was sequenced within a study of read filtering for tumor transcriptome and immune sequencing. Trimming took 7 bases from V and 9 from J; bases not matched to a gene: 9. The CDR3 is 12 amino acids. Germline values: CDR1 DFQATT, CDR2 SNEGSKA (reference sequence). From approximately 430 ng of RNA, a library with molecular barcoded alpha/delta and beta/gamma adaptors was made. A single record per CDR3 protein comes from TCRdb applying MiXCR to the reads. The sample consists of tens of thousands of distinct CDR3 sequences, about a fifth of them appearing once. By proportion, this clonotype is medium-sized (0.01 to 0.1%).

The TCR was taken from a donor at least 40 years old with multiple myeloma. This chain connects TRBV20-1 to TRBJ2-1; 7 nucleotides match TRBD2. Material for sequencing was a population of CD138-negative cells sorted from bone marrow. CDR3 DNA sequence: TGCAGTGGACTAGCAAGGGTCGGTGAGCAGTTCTTC. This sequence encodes CSGLARVGEQFF.